A selection of T cell receptor beta chains follows, all from one sample in a study of vaccination effects on CD4 cells after COVID-19. Clones were read by immunoSEQ multiplex PCR, and TCRdb kept only the in-frame ones, dropping some. This table has 37,000 or so clones, under 70% appearing once. Their antigens are not known. The specimen comprised CD4+ T cells from PBMCs cultured without peptide, sampled after COVID-19 vaccination. Every receptor here comes from a human donor who received a COVID-19 vaccine. Both conserved end residues are part of each CDR3. A D gene is named only where the DNA matches it firmly. The size entry is marked missing in some rows and otherwise reads once, few, many or a size class.

cdr3_aa | cdr3_nt | d_call | j_call | v_call | clone_size
CASSVRGVQPQHF | TGTGCCAGCAGCGTCAGGGGAGTTCAGCCCCAGCATTTT | - | TRBJ1-5 | TRBV6-5 | -
CSARTTDTQYF | TGCAGTGCTAGAACCACAGATACGCAGTATTTT | - | TRBJ2-3 | TRBV20-1 | -
CASSFRWNEKLFF | TGTGCCAGCAGCTTCCGCTGGAATGAAAAACTGTTTTTT | - | TRBJ1-4 | TRBV7-9 | few
CASSSDTYEQYF | TGTGCCAGCAGCTCCGACACCTACGAGCAGTACTTC | - | TRBJ2-7 | TRBV6-5 | -
CASSYADSPRTDTQYF | TGTGCCAGCAGTTACGCGGACTCACCCCGAACAGATACGCAGTATTTT | - | TRBJ2-3 | TRBV6-5 | -
CAAGPGFGYGYTF | TGTGCCGCAGGCCCAGGGTTCGGGTATGGCTACACCTTC | - | TRBJ1-2 | TRBV6-4 | -
CASSSPPKDTQYF | TGTGCCAGCAGTTCCCCGCCGAAGGATACGCAGTATTTT | - | TRBJ2-3 | TRBV27 | -
CSGDREGYTF | TGCAGCGGTGACAGGGAAGGCTACACCTTC | TRBD1 | TRBJ1-2 | TRBV29-1 | -
CASSTAGGGYTF | TGTGCCAGCTCTACAGCCGGGGGAGGCTACACCTTC | - | TRBJ1-2 | TRBV9 | -
CASSLGFTGLAPQDTQYF | TGTGCCAGCAGCTTAGGTTTTACGGGACTAGCCCCTCAAGATACGCAGTATTTT | TRBD2 | TRBJ2-3 | TRBV13 | -
CSATGQGNTEAFF | TGCAGCGCTACGGGACAGGGAAACACTGAAGCTTTCTTT | TRBD1 | TRBJ1-1 | TRBV29-1 | -
CASNRDGPPYEQYF | TGTGCCAGCAACCGGGACGGGCCCCCCTACGAGCAGTACTTC | - | TRBJ2-7 | TRBV2 | -
CASSLAPTGLRTSTDTQYF | TGTGCCAGCAGCTTAGCCCCGACGGGACTCAGGACTAGCACAGATACGCAGTATTTT | - | TRBJ2-3 | TRBV11-3 | -
CASSFSEVGYTF | TGTGCCAGCAGCTTTTCGGAGGTTGGCTACACCTTC | - | TRBJ1-2 | TRBV5-4 | few
CASSLENKRCYTF | TGTGCCAGCAGCCTTGAAAACAAGCGGTGCTACACCTTC | - | TRBJ1-2 | TRBV3-1/TRBV3-2 | few
CTSSQGGGDSFSGNTIYF | TGCACCAGCAGCCAAGGGGGGGGCGACAGTTTCTCTGGAAACACCATATATTTT | - | TRBJ1-3 | TRBV1 | -
CATGAALYGYTF | TGTGCCACAGGGGCAGCACTTTATGGCTACACCTTC | - | TRBJ1-2 | TRBV12-3/TRBV12-4 | -
CASSFGNQETQYF | TGTGCCAGCAGCTTTGGGAATCAAGAGACCCAGTACTTC | - | TRBJ2-5 | TRBV11-2 | -
CASSLETRNTEAFF | TGTGCCAGCAGCTTGGAGACTAGGAACACTGAAGCTTTCTTT | - | TRBJ1-1 | TRBV14 | -
CASSNSGSSTDTQYF | TGTGCCAGCAGTAATAGCGGGTCTAGCACAGATACGCAGTATTTT | TRBD2 | TRBJ2-3 | TRBV2 | -
CAWIFPGSGRRVNGYTF | TGTGCCTGGATATTCCCCGGGTCGGGCAGAAGGGTAAATGGCTACACCTTC | - | TRBJ1-2 | TRBV30 | -
CASSLNYEQYF | TGTGCCAGCAGCTTAAACTACGAGCAGTACTTC | - | TRBJ2-7 | TRBV7-9 | -
CARSRSLASETQYF | TGTGCCAGAAGCAGAAGCCTAGCGTCAGAGACCCAGTACTTC | - | TRBJ2-5 | TRBV5-3 | -
CASTNPGQGVNEQFF | TGTGCCAGCACCAATCCGGGACAGGGGGTCAATGAGCAGTTCTTC | TRBD1 | TRBJ2-1 | TRBV2 | -
CASSLIPGGWETQYF | TGCGCCAGCAGCTTGATCCCAGGGGGCTGGGAGACCCAGTACTTC | TRBD1 | TRBJ2-5 | TRBV5-1 | -
CASSRTDKENEQFF | TGTGCCAGCAGTCGGACAGATAAGGAAAATGAGCAGTTCTTC | - | TRBJ2-1 | TRBV7-2 | -
CASSFWQNNSPLHF | TGTGCCAGCAGCTTCTGGCAGAATAATTCACCCCTCCACTTT | - | TRBJ1-6 | TRBV5-6 | -
CASSQDRYSYEQYF | TGTGCCAGCAGCCAAGACCGCTATTCCTACGAGCAGTACTTC | - | TRBJ2-7 | TRBV3-1/TRBV3-2 | -
CASSIPGEANYGYTF | TGTGCCAGTAGTATCCCCGGGGAGGCTAACTATGGCTACACCTTC | - | TRBJ1-2 | TRBV19 | -
CASSPVLAETRETQYF | TGTGCCAGCTCACCCGTCTTGGCGGAGACCCGGGAGACCCAGTACTTC | - | TRBJ2-5 | TRBV18 | -
CASSSTSGVQETQYF | TGCGCCAGCAGCTCGACTAGCGGGGTACAAGAGACCCAGTACTTC | TRBD2 | TRBJ2-5 | TRBV5-1 | -
CASSLGPLAVELFF | TGTGCCAGCAGCTTAGGCCCGCTAGCGGTCGAGCTGTTTTTT | TRBD2 | TRBJ2-2 | TRBV11-2 | -
CASSLSSPREAFF | TGTGCCAGCAGTTTATCTTCACCGAGAGAAGCTTTCTTT | - | TRBJ1-1 | TRBV28 | -
CASSQEGRLYGYTF | TGTGCCAGCAGCCAAGAAGGCAGGCTCTATGGCTACACCTTC | - | TRBJ1-2 | TRBV3-1/TRBV3-2 | few
CATSDRTGSNTGELFF | TGTGCCACCAGTGATCGGACAGGCTCGAACACCGGGGAGCTGTTTTTT | TRBD1 | TRBJ2-2 | TRBV24-1 | -
CAWSKNRGTDTQYF | TGTGCCTGGAGCAAGAACCGGGGCACAGATACGCAGTATTTT | - | TRBJ2-3 | TRBV30 | -
CASSVGLAGTDTQYF | TGTGCCAGCAGCGTAGGCCTAGCCGGCACAGATACGCAGTATTTT | - | TRBJ2-3 | TRBV9 | -
CASSLVQVQQAQYF | TGTGCCAGCAGCTTAGTTCAGGTCCAACAGGCCCAGTACTTC | - | TRBJ2-5 | TRBV11-2 | -
CASSTTGTTQEKLFF | TGTGCCAGTAGTACGACCGGGACAACACAGGAAAAACTGTTTTTT | - | TRBJ1-4 | TRBV19 | few
CASSSQGDYGYTF | TGTGCCAGCAGCAGCCAGGGGGACTATGGCTACACCTTC | TRBD1 | TRBJ1-2 | TRBV12-3/TRBV12-4 | once
CASSLGAALASGANVLTF | TGCGCCAGCAGCTTGGGGGCGGCCCTAGCCTCTGGGGCCAACGTCCTGACTTTC | - | TRBJ2-6 | TRBV5-1 | -
CASSLGGQDFYGYTF | TGTGCCAGCAGTTTGGGTGGACAGGATTTTTATGGCTACACCTTC | TRBD1 | TRBJ1-2 | TRBV28 | once
CASSPGTAIMNTEAFF | TGCGCCAGCAGCCCCGGGACAGCCATCATGAACACTGAAGCTTTCTTT | TRBD1 | TRBJ1-1 | TRBV5-1 | -
CASSLARAPPYNEQFF | TGTGCCAGCAGCTTAGCTCGAGCCCCACCTTACAATGAGCAGTTCTTC | - | TRBJ2-1 | TRBV7-2 | -
CASTQRRGLDQSYSYNEQFF | TGTGCCAGCACCCAGCGAAGGGGACTAGACCAATCCTACTCCTACAATGAGCAGTTCTTC | TRBD2 | TRBJ2-1 | TRBV7-9 | once
CASSPGPSSYEQYF | TGCGCCAGCAGCCCGGGTCCCAGCTCCTACGAGCAGTACTTC | - | TRBJ2-7 | TRBV5-1 | few
CASSLEMNTEAFF | TGTGCCAGCAGCTTGGAGATGAACACTGAAGCTTTCTTT | - | TRBJ1-1 | TRBV5-8 | few
CSASPSGSSYNEQFF | TGCAGTGCTAGTCCCAGCGGGAGCTCCTACAATGAGCAGTTCTTC | TRBD2 | TRBJ2-1 | TRBV20-1 | -
CASLPGTLEKLFF | TGTGCCAGCCTTCCAGGGACCCTTGAAAAACTGTTTTTT | - | TRBJ1-4 | TRBV12-3/TRBV12-4 | -
CASSLGSGGGYGYTF | TGCGCCAGCAGCTTGGGCTCAGGGGGCGGCTATGGCTACACCTTC | TRBD1 | TRBJ1-2 | TRBV5-1 | -
CSARTGGLIDEKLFF | TGCAGCGCACGGACAGGGGGCTTAATTGATGAAAAACTGTTTTTT | TRBD1 | TRBJ1-4 | TRBV29-1 | few
CSARGGTVSFYEQYF | TGCAGCGCTCGGGGAGGGACAGTAAGTTTCTACGAGCAGTACTTC | - | TRBJ2-7 | TRBV29-1 | few
CSALGGTANTIYF | TGCAGCGCCCTCGGAGGAACCGCAAACACCATATATTTT | - | TRBJ1-3 | TRBV29-1 | -
CASSIDLNGAQHF | TGTGCCAGTAGTATAGACCTAAATGGGGCCCAGCATTTT | - | TRBJ1-5 | TRBV19 | -